The rows below give T cell receptor beta chains drawn from one sample of a study of beta chain features in type 1 diabetes. Generated by immunoSEQ multiplex PCR, the TCRdb table keeps only in-frame clones and is missing some. The sample lists hundreds of thousands of clones; about 70% were seen once. Sequenced: naive CD4+ T cells from blood. These receptors all stem from a man aged 30 to 45 in good health. The CDR3 runs from the conserved cysteine through the conserved F or W. The D gene is left open where the match is weak. Not all rows give a size; the values are once, few, many and, for expanded clones, a class.

TRBV30	-	TRBJ2-7	-	TGTGCCTGGAGTGACGCAAGGTCTGTAGGGAGCTCCTACGAGCAGTACTTC	CAWSDARSVGSSYEQYF
TRBV29-1	-	TRBJ2-1	-	TGCAGCGTTGAGAGGGGTGAGAGCTCCTACAATGAGCAGTTCTTC	CSVERGESSYNEQFF
TRBV5-6	-	TRBJ2-7	-	TGTGCCAGCAGCTTGGAGCCGGGGTTCACCTACGAGCAGTACTTC	CASSLEPGFTYEQYF
TRBV25-1	-	TRBJ2-3	-	TGTGCCAGCAGTGAAAGGGGGGACTCCACAGATACGCAGTATTTT	CASSERGDSTDTQYF
TRBV9	-	TRBJ2-7	TRBD1	TGTGCCAGCAGCGTCAGACAGGGTGCATACGAGCAGTACTTC	CASSVRQGAYEQYF
TRBV30	-	TRBJ2-3	TRBD2	TGTGCCTGGAGTGGAGGACTAGCCGGCACAGATACGCAGTATTTT	CAWSGGLAGTDTQYF
TRBV5-6	-	TRBJ2-7	TRBD2	TGTGCCAGCAGCTTGTTGGCGGGAGGGTCCTACGAGCAGTACTTC	CASSLLAGGSYEQYF
TRBV30	-	TRBJ1-2	TRBD1	TGTGCCTGGACCGCCCATACAGGGGAATATGGCTACACCTTC	CAWTAHTGEYGYTF
TRBV28	-	TRBJ2-5	-	TGTGCCAGCAGTTTATCGTACTTTAACGGGCAAGAGACCCAGTACTTC	CASSLSYFNGQETQYF
TRBV7-2	-	TRBJ1-2	-	TGTGCCAGCAGCTTAGGAAATGCTAACTATGGCTACACCTTC	CASSLGNANYGYTF
TRBV9	-	TRBJ2-5	TRBD1	TGTGCCAGCAGCGAGGGACAGGGGAAAGAGACCCAGTACTTC	CASSEGQGKETQYF
TRBV29-1	-	TRBJ1-2	-	TGCAGCGTTGGTGGCTACACCTTC	CSVGGYTF
TRBV29-1	-	TRBJ1-2	-	TGCAGCGCCTTCGGAGGGAGGGTGGATGGCTACACCTTC	CSAFGGRVDGYTF
TRBV29-1	-	TRBJ2-1	-	TGCAGCGTGCCGAAGGGTCGTATCTACAATGAGCAGTTCTTC	CSVPKGRIYNEQFF
TRBV30	-	TRBJ1-5	TRBD1	TGTGCCTGGAGTTCAGGACAGGGGAATCAGCCCCAGCATTTT	CAWSSGQGNQPQHF
TRBV29-1	-	TRBJ2-1	-	TGCAGCGTTGACATGGCAGACAACTACAATGAGCAGTTCTTC	CSVDMADNYNEQFF
TRBV6-4	-	TRBJ1-1	-	TGTGCCAGCAGTGACGTGAGGGGGACTGAAGCTTTCTTT	CASSDVRGTEAFF
TRBV5-1	few	TRBJ2-1	TRBD2	TGCGCCAGCAGCCCGCTAACGTTAGCGGGAGGCGGGTTCTTC	CASSPLTLAGGGFF
TRBV30	few	TRBJ2-5	-	TGTGCCTGGAGTGGGGGCGCGGAGACCCAGTACTTC	CAWSGGAETQYF
TRBV5-1	once	TRBJ2-7	TRBD2	TGCGCCAGCAGCATTAGCGGGGACCCCTACGAGCAGTACTTC	CASSISGDPYEQYF
TRBV29-1	few	TRBJ2-7	TRBD1	TGCAGCGCGACAGGGTTCGATACCTACGAGCAGTACTTC	CSATGFDTYEQYF
TRBV30	-	TRBJ1-5	-	TGTGCCTGGAGTGCGGACGGAAATCAGCCCCAGCATTTT	CAWSADGNQPQHF
TRBV30	few	TRBJ2-6	-	TGTGCCTGGAGTGTGGTAGGCGTACCTGGGGCCAACGTCCTGACTTTC	CAWSVVGVPGANVLTF
TRBV29-1	few	TRBJ1-1	-	TGCAGCGTTCAAGGCTCGAACACTGAAGCTTTCTTT	CSVQGSNTEAFF
TRBV9	-	TRBJ2-1	-	TGTGCCAGCAGCGTAGTGGGGACGTCAATCGGTGAGCAGTTCTTC	CASSVVGTSIGEQFF
TRBV7-2	-	TRBJ1-1	-	TGTGCCAGCAGCCCCCCTTGGGTCATGAACACTGAAGCTTTCTTT	CASSPPWVMNTEAFF
TRBV29-1	-	TRBJ2-3	TRBD2	TGCAGCGTAAGGACTAGCGGGTCCCGTCCGCAGTATTTT	CSVRTSGSRPQYF
TRBV7-2	-	TRBJ2-3	-	TGTGCCAGCAGCTTAGATCCATGGGCTGCCTACGGAGATACGCAGTATTTT	CASSLDPWAAYGDTQYF
TRBV5-1	once	TRBJ1-1	-	TGCGCCAGCAGCTTGGAAGCAGGGAGGAACACTGAAGCTTTCTTT	CASSLEAGRNTEAFF
TRBV4-2	-	TRBJ1-4	TRBD1	TGTGCCAGCAGCCAAGAAGGGCAGGGGGATGAAAAACTGTTTTTT	CASSQEGQGDEKLFF
TRBV27	once	TRBJ1-4	-	TGTGCCAGCAGCACGCACCGGGACGGCAATGAAAAACTGTTTTTT	CASSTHRDGNEKLFF
TRBV9	-	TRBJ2-5	TRBD2	TGTGCCAGCAGCGTAGGACTAGCGGAAGAGACCCAGTACTTC	CASSVGLAEETQYF